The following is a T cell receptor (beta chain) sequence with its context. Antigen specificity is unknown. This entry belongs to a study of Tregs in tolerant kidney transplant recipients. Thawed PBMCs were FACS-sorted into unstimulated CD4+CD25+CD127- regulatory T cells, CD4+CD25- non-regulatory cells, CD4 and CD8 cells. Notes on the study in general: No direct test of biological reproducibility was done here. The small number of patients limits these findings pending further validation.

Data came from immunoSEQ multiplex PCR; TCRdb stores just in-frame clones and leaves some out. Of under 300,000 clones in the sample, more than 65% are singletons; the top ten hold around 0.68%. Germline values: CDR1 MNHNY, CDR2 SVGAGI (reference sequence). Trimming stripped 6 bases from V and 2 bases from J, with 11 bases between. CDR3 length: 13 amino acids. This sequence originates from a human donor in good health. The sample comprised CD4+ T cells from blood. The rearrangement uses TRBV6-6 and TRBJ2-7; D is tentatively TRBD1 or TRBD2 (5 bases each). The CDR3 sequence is CASSPRGPYEQYF. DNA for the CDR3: TGTGCCAGCAGCCCTCGGGGCCCCTACGAGCAGTACTTC.